A single sample gave rise to the 29 T cell receptor beta chains below, sequenced in a study of blood T cell repertoires in COVID-19. Produced via immunoSEQ multiplex PCR; TCRdb's table is partial and in-frame only. The sample includes some 140,000 clones, roughly 89% of them seen just once. The sequenced sample was peripheral blood. These receptor sequences come from a man over 45 with active or convalescent COVID-19.

J is TRBJ2-2 and V is TRBV29-1; the D gene is possibly TRBD1 (6 bases). V dropped 0 bases and J dropped 0 bases, with 11 bases sitting between them. CDR1 and CDR2 from the germline V gene are SQVTM and ANQGSEA. The CDR3 is 16 residues long. The CDR3 nucleotides read TGCAGCGTTGAAGAAGGGCAGGGGCCGAACACCGGGGAGCTGTTTTTT. This codes for CSVEEGQGPNTGELFF.

This clone has a single count. The genes are TRBV5-4 and TRBJ2-6; no definite D call. V was shortened by 0 bases and J by 13 bases, with 11 bases between the two germline ends. Germline V gives CDR1 SGHNT, CDR2 YYREEE (reference sequence). This CDR3 spans 13 amino acids. CDR3 sequence reads: CASSLEPDSVLTF. Here the CDR3 DNA reads TGTGCCAGCAGCTTGGAGCCCGACTCGGTCCTGACTTTC.

The chain carries TRBV19 and TRBJ2-1, with D perhaps TRBD2 (6 bases). With 3 bases removed from V and 9 bases from J, the gap between germline ends came to 15 bases. The CDR3 covers 14 residues. CDR1 and CDR2 from the germline V gene are LNHDA and SQIVND (reference sequence). CDR3 residues: CASSMDPGVGEQFF. In nucleotides, the CDR3 is TGTGCCAGTAGTATGGACCCGGGGGTGGGTGAGCAGTTCTTC.

The rearrangement joins TRBV20-1 to TRBJ1-5; D is undetermined. CDR1 is DFQATT and CDR2 is SNEGSKA in the germline V gene (reference sequence). The CDR3 runs 14 residues. Trimming cost V 3 bases and J 3 bases, with 12 bases left between them. As DNA, the CDR3 is TGCAGTGCTAGTCGCCGGCGGAACAATCAGCCCCAGCATTTT. Encoded protein: CSASRRRNNQPQHF.

CDR3 nucleotide sequence: TGTGCCAGCAGTACCCGACAGAACACTAGCACAGATACGCAGTATTTT. Its protein product is CASSTRQNTSTDTQYF. This chain joins TRBV27 and TRBJ2-3, with D perhaps matching TRBD1 (5 bases). Trimming removed 5 bases at V and 0 bases at J, with 15 bases between. The germline V gene encodes CDR1 MNHEY and CDR2 SMNVEV (reference sequence). The CDR3 loop spans 16 amino acids.

The chain links TRBV12-5 to TRBJ2-3; TRBD1 matches at 7 bases. The CDR3 consists of 15 residues. The V segment lost 1 base and the J segment 3 bases; nucleotides outside the gene matches: 4. Germline V gene sequence: CDR1 LGHNT, CDR2 FRNRAP. CDR3 amino acids: CASGLETGRTDTQYF. The CDR3 DNA sequence: TGTGCTAGTGGTTTGGAGACAGGGCGGACAGATACGCAGTATTTT. Based on the CDR3 plus reference TRBV12-5 and TRBJ2-3, the full variable domain is DARVTQTPRHKVTEMGQEVTMRCQPILGHNTVFWYRQTMMQGLELLAYFRNRAPLDDSGMPKDRFSAEMPDATLATLKIQPSEPRDSAVYFCASGLETGRTDTQYFGPGTRLTVL.

This sequence joins TRBV15 and TRBJ2-5; no firm D call. The CDR3 has 15 residues. Deletions cut 0 bases from V and 4 bases from J, with 12 bases between. CDR1 is LNHNV and CDR2 is YYDKDF in the germline V gene (reference sequence). CDR3 coding DNA: TGTGCCACCAGCAGAGATTTAGGCGACACAGAGACCCAGTACTTC. As protein: CATSRDLGDTETQYF.

J is TRBJ1-3 and V is TRBV6-5; D gene unclear. Trimming stripped 7 bases from V and 0 bases from J, with 13 bases between. Per germline, CDR1 MNHEY and CDR2 SVGAGI. The CDR3 totals 15 residues. The DNA for the CDR3 is TGTGCCAGCACGCGAGTCCCACGCTCTGGAAACACCATATATTTT. Translation: CASTRVPRSGNTIYF.

V usage is TRBV5-8 and J usage is TRBJ2-5, with D perhaps TRBD1 (5 bases). Germline assignment: CDR1 SGHTS and CDR2 YDEGEE. The CDR3 has 12 amino acids. V gave up 4 bases and J gave up 7 bases, with 11 bases separating them. CDR3 in amino acids: CASSQGSPTQYF. The CDR3 nucleotides are TGTGCCAGCAGCCAGGGCTCTCCGACCCAGTACTTC.

CDR3 DNA: TGTGCCAGCAGTGGGGGACAGGGGGCAAGTGGCTACACCTTC. Its protein product is CASSGGQGASGYTF. The V and J genes are TRBV2 and TRBJ1-2; TRBD1 agrees at 12 bases. Per germline, CDR1 SNHLY and CDR2 FYNNEI. The CDR3 is 14 residues long. The V segment lost 4 bases and the J segment 7 bases; nucleotides outside the gene matches: 4.

V usage is TRBV2 and J usage is TRBJ1-5; TRBD1 agrees at 7 bases. V was clipped by 7 bases and J by 6 bases; unmatched bases: 9. The length of the CDR3 is 14 residues. Germline V lookup: CDR1 SNHLY, CDR2 FYNNEI. CDR3 in amino acids: CASTFTGEGQPQHF. The CDR3 DNA reads TGTGCCAGCACGTTTACAGGGGAAGGTCAGCCCCAGCATTTT.

The V and J genes are TRBV3-1 (or the pseudogene TRBV3-2) and TRBJ2-5; 9 nucleotides agree with TRBD1. The CDR3 length is 14 residues. The ends lost 5 bases at V and 4 bases at J; junction bases unmatched: 5. CDR1 is LGHDT, CDR2 YNNKEL, per germline (reference sequence). The CDR3 sequence is CASSGQGFLETQYF. The CDR3 nucleotides read TGTGCCAGCAGCGGACAGGGGTTCTTAGAGACCCAGTACTTC.

The CDR3 nucleotides read TGTGCCATCAGTGGCCCGGGGGAGACCCAGTACTTC. The encoded protein is CAISGPGETQYF. This rearrangement joins TRBV10-3 to TRBJ2-5, with D perhaps TRBD2 (5 bases). In germline, CDR1 is ENHRY, CDR2 SYGVKD. CDR3 size: 12 residues. V was clipped by 4 bases and J by 5 bases, with 8 bases between them.

The CDR3 region is CASRFGTYSNQPQHF. Written as DNA, the CDR3 is TGTGCCAGCAGATTCGGGACTTATAGCAATCAGCCCCAGCATTTT. This chain links TRBV28 with TRBJ1-5, with TRBD1 as a possible D gene (5 bases). V lost 6 bases and J lost 0, with 12 bases in between. The CDR3 is 15 residues long. Germline-derived CDR1 and CDR2 are MDHEN and SYDVKM.

The chain combines TRBV4-2 with TRBJ2-3; tentatively, D is TRBD1 (6 bases). The CDR3 has 13 residues. Trimming took 6 bases from V and 5 from J, leaving 12 bases between them. CDR1 LGHNA and CDR2 YNFKEQ come from the germline V gene. The CDR3 spells CASSVQGQDTQYF. The CDR3 DNA reads as TGTGCCAGCAGTGTACAGGGTCAAGATACGCAGTATTTT.

The rearrangement uses TRBV7-8 and TRBJ2-2; TRBD2 matches at 10 bases. The V segment lost 5 bases and the J segment 7 bases; nucleotides outside the gene matches: 13. This CDR3 contains 17 residues. Germline-derived CDR1 and CDR2 are SGHVS and FQNEAQ. CDR3 nucleotides: TGTGCCAGCAGCCGCTTCAGCGGGGGGGCTCAGTTCGGGGAGCTGTTTTTT. Its protein product is CASSRFSGGAQFGELFF.

J is TRBJ1-3 and V is TRBV7-6; possible D gene TRBD1, 6 bases. V was cut by 5 bases and J by 4 bases, with 15 bases left in between. Germline CDR1 SGHVS, CDR2 FNYEAQ. The CDR3 contains 15 residues. As DNA, the CDR3 is TGTGCCAGCAGCCTACTTAGGGGACAAGGAAACACCATATATTTT. Its protein product is CASSLLRGQGNTIYF.

The rearrangement links TRBV6-5 to TRBJ1-2; D call uncertain. Trimming took 2 bases from V and 3 from J, leaving 13 bases between them. Germline CDR1 reads MNHEY; CDR2 reads SVGAGI. The CDR3 has 15 residues. The CDR3 is CASSYVAGRDYGYTF. The CDR3 DNA follows: TGTGCCAGCAGTTACGTCGCGGGAAGGGACTATGGCTACACCTTC.

The J gene is TRBJ1-1, the V gene TRBV7-9, with D perhaps TRBD1 (5 bases). Trimming cost V 6 bases and J 5 bases, with 22 bases left between them. Per germline, CDR1 SEHNR and CDR2 FQNEAQ (reference sequence). This CDR3 region has 16 residues. Here the CDR3 DNA reads TGTGCCAGCAGGTCAGGGTTGGCTATCGAGTATACTGAAGCTTTCTTT. It specifies CASRSGLAIEYTEAFF.

This clone has a single count. V usage is TRBV5-6 and J usage is TRBJ1-3; no clear D gene. Trimming took off 1 base at V and 0 bases at J, with 14 bases between the two ends. CDR1 SGHDT and CDR2 YYEEEE come from the germline V gene. The CDR3 has 17 residues. The CDR3 reads CASSLRWAFISGNTIYF. The CDR3 coding sequence is TGTGCCAGCAGCTTGAGATGGGCCTTTATCTCTGGAAACACCATATATTTT.

The chain carries TRBV27 and TRBJ2-7; D not resolved. The CDR3 contains 19 residues. Germline CDR1 is MNHEY and CDR2 is SMNVEV (reference sequence). The ends were cut back, 2 bases at V and 1 base at J, with 24 bases in the middle. CDR3: CASSLRSERGPKRSYEQYF. The CDR3 nucleotides read TGTGCCAGCAGTTTAAGAAGCGAGAGAGGCCCAAAGAGGTCCTACGAGCAGTACTTC.

This chain connects TRBV5-4 to TRBJ2-1; possible D gene TRBD1, 6 bases. Trimming took off 3 bases at V and 4 bases at J, with 14 bases between the two ends. The CDR3 totals 15 residues. Germline loops: CDR1 SGHNT, CDR2 YYREEE (reference sequence). The CDR3 nucleotides are TGTGCCAGCAGCTCTAGGACAGAATCTTACAATGAGCAGTTCTTC. It is translated as CASSSRTESYNEQFF.

CDR3 loop: CASALRAFF. CDR3 DNA: TGTGCTAGTGCATTGAGAGCTTTCTTT. This sequence joins TRBV12-5 and TRBJ1-1; no clear D gene. Trimming removed 7 bases at V and 10 bases at J, with 7 bases between. Germline assignment: CDR1 LGHNT and CDR2 FRNRAP. This CDR3 region has 9 residues.

The CDR3 nucleotides read TGCGCCAGCAGTGGGACAACCACAGATACGCAGTATTTT. It yields the protein CASSGTTTDTQYF. This sequence joins TRBV4-1 and TRBJ2-3, with D perhaps TRBD1 (6 bases). V was pared by 6 bases and J by 2 bases, with 9 bases between. The CDR3 loop spans 13 amino acids. Germline V gene lookup returns CDR1 MGHRA and CDR2 YSYEKL.

This chain links TRBV10-3 with TRBJ1-5, with a tentative D call TRBD1 (5 bases). CDR1 is ENHRY, CDR2 SYGVKD, per germline. With 4 bases removed from V and 2 bases from J, the gap between germline ends came to 12 bases. This CDR3 region has 15 residues. This CDR3 is CAISVGREGNQPQHF. For the CDR3, the DNA is TGTGCCATCAGTGTAGGCAGGGAAGGCAATCAGCCCCAGCATTTT.

The chain has TRBV27 and TRBJ2-1; the D gene is possibly TRBD2 (6 bases). Germline loops: CDR1 MNHEY, CDR2 SMNVEV (reference sequence). The CDR3 runs to 14 residues. With 7 bases removed from V and 4 bases from J, the gap between germline ends came to 14 bases. This chain's CDR3 is CASNLDGSYNEQFF. DNA of the CDR3: TGTGCCAGCAATCTAGACGGGAGTTACAATGAGCAGTTCTTC.

The V call is TRBV27, the J call TRBJ2-3, with 7 positions matching TRBD1. This CDR3 is built from 16 residues. With 3 bases clipped from V and 1 base from J, the junction kept 7 bases outside the gene matches. Germline V gene lookup returns CDR1 MNHEY and CDR2 SMNVEV (reference sequence). The CDR3 nucleotides read TGTGCCAGCAGTTTCGACGCTCAGGGGGGCACAGATACGCAGTATTTT. Residues: CASSFDAQGGTDTQYF.

V gene TRBV11-2 combines with J gene TRBJ2-1; 10 nucleotides match TRBD2. The V gene end was trimmed by 5 bases and the J gene end by 5 bases; junction bases not matched to a gene: 12. This CDR3 spans 17 amino acids. CDR1 is SGHAT and CDR2 is FQNNGV in the germline V gene. The chain's CDR3 is CASSLLRGTSGNNEQFF. The DNA for the CDR3 is TGTGCCAGCAGCCTATTGAGGGGTACTAGCGGGAACAATGAGCAGTTCTTC.

The V gene is TRBV29-1, the J gene TRBJ1-2, with TRBD1 matching 7 bases. The CDR3 runs 11 residues. Germline lookup yields CDR1 SQVTM and CDR2 ANQGSEA. V trimming: 5 bases; J trimming: 8 bases; junction bases outside the gene matches: 5. CDR3 DNA sequence: TGCAGCGTTAAAACAGGGGAAGGCTACACCTTC. This gives the protein CSVKTGEGYTF.